The rows below give T cell receptor beta chains drawn from one sample of a study of T cell responses to AZD1222 COVID-19 vaccine. Sequencing used immunoSEQ multiplex PCR; TCRdb keeps in-frame clones, though not all of them. The sample has approximately 65,000 clones; 88% are singletons. This specimen consisted of peripheral blood, obtained on day 0 of AZD1222 vaccination. Source of these receptors: an adult in good health. CDR3s include the opening cysteine and the closing phenylalanine or tryptophan. The D gene is left open where the match is weak. The size of a clone is reported for some rows only, either as once, few or many, or as a class for expanded clones.

CDR3aa	CDR3nt	abundance	v_gene	d_gene	j_gene
CSASGLAEYNEQFF	TGCAGTGCTAGTGGACTAGCGGAATACAATGAGCAGTTCTTC	NA	TRBV20-1	TRBD2	TRBJ2-1
CASSGTGGGYTF	TGTGCCAGCAGCGGGACAGGGGGAGGCTACACCTTC	NA	TRBV6-1	TRBD1	TRBJ1-2
CASSVEWGKTYEQYF	TGTGCCAGCAGCGTAGAGTGGGGAAAGACCTACGAGCAGTACTTC	few	TRBV9	NA	TRBJ2-7
CASSGLAGGGEQFF	TGTGCCAGCAGCGGACTAGCGGGAGGGGGCGAGCAGTTCTTC	NA	TRBV9	TRBD2	TRBJ2-1
CASSSRTSDTYNEQFF	TGTGCCAGCAGCTCCAGAACTAGCGACACCTACAATGAGCAGTTCTTC	NA	TRBV7-6	TRBD2	TRBJ2-1
CASNTGGVEAFF	TGTGCCAGTAACACAGGGGGTGTTGAGGCTTTCTTT	once	TRBV19	TRBD1	TRBJ1-1
CASSQGHRIYQGYNEQFF	TGTGCCAGCAGCCAAGGGCATCGTATCTACCAGGGCTACAATGAGCAGTTCTTC	NA	TRBV4-2	NA	TRBJ2-1
CAWDQGALGYTEAFF	TGTGCCTGGGACCAGGGGGCACTTGGATACACTGAAGCTTTCTTT	NA	TRBV30	TRBD1	TRBJ1-1
CASSPDKLGTETQYF	TGTGCCAGCTCACCAGACAAGTTGGGGACGGAGACCCAGTACTTC	NA	TRBV18	NA	TRBJ2-5
CATSDSGLENTGELFF	TGTGCCACCAGTGACTCGGGACTAGAAAACACCGGGGAGCTGTTTTTT	once	TRBV24-1	TRBD2	TRBJ2-2
CASSLGDGVTDTQYF	TGCGCCAGCAGCCTCGGGGATGGTGTCACAGATACGCAGTATTTT	NA	TRBV4-3	NA	TRBJ2-3
CATSRDRWGVENTEAFF	TGTGCCACCAGCAGAGATCGTTGGGGAGTTGAGAACACTGAAGCTTTCTTT	NA	TRBV15	NA	TRBJ1-1
CASSQVSRGKINSPLHF	TGCGCCAGCAGCCAAGTCTCCAGGGGGAAGATCAATTCACCCCTCCACTTT	few	TRBV4-1	TRBD1	TRBJ1-6
CASRVGGLAGADTQYF	TGTGCCAGCAGGGTGGGGGGACTAGCGGGAGCGGATACGCAGTATTTT	NA	TRBV27	TRBD2	TRBJ2-3
CASSIRDRDHQPQHF	TGTGCCAGTAGTATAAGGGACAGGGATCATCAGCCCCAGCATTTT	NA	TRBV19	TRBD1	TRBJ1-5
CASSARDSLFF	TGTGCCAGTAGTGCTCGAGACTCCCTGTTCTTC	NA	TRBV19	NA	TRBJ2-1
CASSSTGGRETQYF	TGTGCCAGCAGCTCGACAGGGGGCAGGGAGACCCAGTACTTC	NA	TRBV11-2	TRBD1	TRBJ2-5
CASRRQGEYEQYF	TGTGCCTCCCGAAGACAGGGGGAGTACGAGCAGTACTTC	NA	TRBV12-3/TRBV12-4	TRBD1	TRBJ2-7
CASSQESLALNEQFF	TGTGCCAGCAGCCAAGAGTCACTAGCATTAAATGAGCAGTTCTTC	NA	TRBV3-1/TRBV3-2	NA	TRBJ2-1
CASLPTGTRGDTQYF	TGTGCCAGCTTACCAACCGGGACTCGGGGAGATACGCAGTATTTT	NA	TRBV4-2	NA	TRBJ2-3
CASSLSSHNEQFF	TGTGCCAGCAGCTTGAGTTCTCACAATGAGCAGTTCTTC	NA	TRBV7-3	NA	TRBJ2-1
CSASGGRQGSSYEQYF	TGCAGTGCTAGTGGGGGACGACAGGGGTCATCCTACGAGCAGTACTTC	NA	TRBV20-1	TRBD1	TRBJ2-7
CASRSGGTGELFF	TGTGCCAGCAGATCAGGGGGGACCGGGGAGCTGTTTTTT	NA	TRBV5-4	NA	TRBJ2-2
CASSDGTENTEAFF	TGTGCCAGCAGCGATGGGACAGAGAACACTGAAGCTTTCTTT	NA	TRBV6-4	TRBD1	TRBJ1-1
CASSPTGGRTDTQYF	TGTGCCAGCAGTCCGACAGGGGGTAGAACAGATACGCAGTATTTT	NA	TRBV27	TRBD1	TRBJ2-3
CASSLNEQFF	TGTGCCAGCAGTCTCAATGAGCAGTTCTTC	NA	TRBV25-1	NA	TRBJ2-1